This T cell receptor beta chain was observed in a study of blood T cell repertoires in COVID-19. The overall study: Italy, Spain and the United States were the sources of the convalescent and acute COVID-19 samples.

The data were produced by immunoSEQ multiplex PCR, yet TCRdb's version contains in-frame clones alone and is incomplete. The data contain about 59,000 clones, 75% to 90% of them singletons. The clonotype originates from a man aged 55-75 years with COVID-19, enrolled during active disease. The sequenced sample was peripheral blood.

The CDR3 DNA is TGTGCCAGCAGCTTGGGGGGGGATACGCAGTATTTT. This codes for CASSLGGDTQYF. The genes are TRBV11-2 and TRBJ2-3; 7 nucleotides align to TRBD2. Unmatched junction bases numbered 0, after V lost 3 bases and J lost 6 bases. The CDR3 extends over 12 amino acids. Germline V gene data show CDR1 as SGHAT and CDR2 as FQNNGV. Full variable domain (outside the CDR3, taken from reference TRBV11-2 and TRBJ2-3): EAGVAQSPRYKIIEKRQSVAFWCNPISGHATLYWYQQILGQGPKLLIQFQNNGVVDDSQLPKDRFSAERLKGVDSTLKIQPAKLEDSAVYLCASSLGGDTQYFGPGTRLTVL.